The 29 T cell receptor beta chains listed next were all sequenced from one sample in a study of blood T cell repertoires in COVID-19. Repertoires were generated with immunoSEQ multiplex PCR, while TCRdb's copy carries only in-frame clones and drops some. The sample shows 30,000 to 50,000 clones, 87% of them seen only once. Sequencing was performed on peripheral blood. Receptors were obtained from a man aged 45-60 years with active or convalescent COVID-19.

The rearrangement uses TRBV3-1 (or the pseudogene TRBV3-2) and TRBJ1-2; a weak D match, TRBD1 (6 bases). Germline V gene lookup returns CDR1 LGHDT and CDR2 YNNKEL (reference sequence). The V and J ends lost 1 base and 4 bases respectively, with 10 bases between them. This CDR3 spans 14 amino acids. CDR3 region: CASSQVVRGYGYTF. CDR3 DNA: TGTGCCAGCAGCCAAGTTGTCAGGGGCTATGGCTACACCTTC.

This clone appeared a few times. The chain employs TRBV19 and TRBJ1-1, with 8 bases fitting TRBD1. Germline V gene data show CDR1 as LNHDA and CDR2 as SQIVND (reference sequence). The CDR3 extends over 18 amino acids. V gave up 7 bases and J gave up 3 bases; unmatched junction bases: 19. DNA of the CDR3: TGTGCCAGTAAGAAAATGCAGGGGGCGCGGAGTAGGGACACTGAAGCTTTCTTT. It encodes CASKKMQGARSRDTEAFF.

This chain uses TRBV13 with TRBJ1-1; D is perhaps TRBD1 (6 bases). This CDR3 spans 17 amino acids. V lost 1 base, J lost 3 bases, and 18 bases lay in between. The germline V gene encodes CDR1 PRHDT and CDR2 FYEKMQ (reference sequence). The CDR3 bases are TGTGCCAGCAGCTTAGACCATCCCCGGGGGGCGGACACTGAAGCTTTCTTT. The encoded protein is CASSLDHPRGADTEAFF.

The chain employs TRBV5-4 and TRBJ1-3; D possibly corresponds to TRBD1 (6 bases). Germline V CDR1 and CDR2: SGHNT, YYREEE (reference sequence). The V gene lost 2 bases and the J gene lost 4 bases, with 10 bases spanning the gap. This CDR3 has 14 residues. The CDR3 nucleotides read TGTGCCAGCAGCTTACAGGGCACCGGAAACACCATATATTTT. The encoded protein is CASSLQGTGNTIYF.

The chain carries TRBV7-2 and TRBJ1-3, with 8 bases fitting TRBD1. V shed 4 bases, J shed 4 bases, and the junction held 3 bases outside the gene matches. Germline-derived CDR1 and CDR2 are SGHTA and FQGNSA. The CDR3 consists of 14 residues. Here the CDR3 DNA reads TGTGCCAGCAGCTACAGGGGGGCCGGAAACACCATATATTTT. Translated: CASSYRGAGNTIYF.

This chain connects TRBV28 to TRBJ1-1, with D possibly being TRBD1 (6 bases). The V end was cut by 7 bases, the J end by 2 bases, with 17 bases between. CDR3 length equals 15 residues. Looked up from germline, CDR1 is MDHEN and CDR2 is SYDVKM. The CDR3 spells CASTPGQQANTEAFF. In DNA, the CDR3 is TGTGCCAGCACCCCTGGACAGCAAGCTAACACTGAAGCTTTCTTT.

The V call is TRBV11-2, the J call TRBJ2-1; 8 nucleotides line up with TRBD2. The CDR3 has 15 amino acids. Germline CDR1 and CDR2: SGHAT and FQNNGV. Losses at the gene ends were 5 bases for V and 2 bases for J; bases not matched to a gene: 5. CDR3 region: CASSPREGTYNEQFF. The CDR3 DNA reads TGTGCCAGCAGCCCCCGGGAGGGGACCTACAATGAGCAGTTCTTC.

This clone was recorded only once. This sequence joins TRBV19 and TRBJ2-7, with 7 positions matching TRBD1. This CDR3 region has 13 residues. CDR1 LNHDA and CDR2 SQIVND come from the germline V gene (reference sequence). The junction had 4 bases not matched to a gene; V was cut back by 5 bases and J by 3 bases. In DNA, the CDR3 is TGTGCCAGTAGTGTTGGGGACAGCTACGAGCAGTACTTC. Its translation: CASSVGDSYEQYF.

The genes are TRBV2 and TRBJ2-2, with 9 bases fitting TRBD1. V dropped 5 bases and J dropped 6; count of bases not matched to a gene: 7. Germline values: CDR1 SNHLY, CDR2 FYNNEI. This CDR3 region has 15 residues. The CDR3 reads CASSLDRGDAGELFF. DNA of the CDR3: TGTGCCAGCAGTCTGGACAGGGGAGATGCCGGGGAGCTGTTTTTT.

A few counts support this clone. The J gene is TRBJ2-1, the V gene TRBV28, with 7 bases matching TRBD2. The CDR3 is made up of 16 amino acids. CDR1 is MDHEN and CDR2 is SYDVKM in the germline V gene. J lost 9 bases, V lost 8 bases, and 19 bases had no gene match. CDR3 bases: TGTGCCAGCCTCTCCCCTCTAGCGGACACCTATGGTGAGCAGTTCTTC. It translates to CASLSPLADTYGEQFF.

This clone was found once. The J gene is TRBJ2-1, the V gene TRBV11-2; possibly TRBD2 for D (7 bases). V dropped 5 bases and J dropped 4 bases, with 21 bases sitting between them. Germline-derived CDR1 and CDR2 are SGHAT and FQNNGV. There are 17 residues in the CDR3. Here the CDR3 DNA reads TGTGCCAGCAGCCCTTGGGGAATGGGGGGGGCTTACAATGAGCAGTTCTTC. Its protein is CASSPWGMGGAYNEQFF.

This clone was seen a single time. The CDR3 spells CASSLVTANTGELFF. Written as DNA, the CDR3 is TGTGCCAGCAGCTTAGTTACAGCGAACACCGGGGAGCTGTTTTTT. The chain has TRBV7-3 and TRBJ2-2; no clear D gene. With 2 bases removed from V and 0 bases from J, the gap between germline ends came to 7 bases. Per the germline V gene, CDR1 is SGHTA and CDR2 is FQGTGA. The CDR3 has 15 residues.

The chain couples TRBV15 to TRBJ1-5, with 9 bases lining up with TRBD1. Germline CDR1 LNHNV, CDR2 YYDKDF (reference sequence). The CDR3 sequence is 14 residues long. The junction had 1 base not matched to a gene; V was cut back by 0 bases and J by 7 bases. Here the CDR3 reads CATSREDRGQPQHF. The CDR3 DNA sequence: TGTGCCACCAGCAGAGAGGACAGGGGACAGCCCCAGCATTTT.

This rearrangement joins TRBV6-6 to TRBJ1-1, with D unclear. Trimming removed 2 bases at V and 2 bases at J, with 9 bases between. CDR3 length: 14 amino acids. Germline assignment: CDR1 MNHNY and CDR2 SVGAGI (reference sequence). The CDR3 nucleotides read TGTGCCAGCAGTTACGGAGGTGATAACACTGAAGCTTTCTTT. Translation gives CASSYGGDNTEAFF.

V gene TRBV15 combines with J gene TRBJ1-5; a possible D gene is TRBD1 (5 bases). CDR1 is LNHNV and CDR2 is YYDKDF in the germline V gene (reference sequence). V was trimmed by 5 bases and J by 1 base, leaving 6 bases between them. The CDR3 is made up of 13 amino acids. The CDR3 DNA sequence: TGTGCCACCAGCCCAGGGAGCAATCAGCCCCAGCATTTT. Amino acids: CATSPGSNQPQHF.

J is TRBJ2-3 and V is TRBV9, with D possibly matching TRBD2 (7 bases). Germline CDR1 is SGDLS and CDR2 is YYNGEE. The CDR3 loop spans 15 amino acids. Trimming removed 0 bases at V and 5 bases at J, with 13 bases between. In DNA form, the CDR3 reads TGTGCCAGCAGCGTAGCCGGGGGGCGGGGAGATACGCAGTATTTT. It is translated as CASSVAGGRGDTQYF.

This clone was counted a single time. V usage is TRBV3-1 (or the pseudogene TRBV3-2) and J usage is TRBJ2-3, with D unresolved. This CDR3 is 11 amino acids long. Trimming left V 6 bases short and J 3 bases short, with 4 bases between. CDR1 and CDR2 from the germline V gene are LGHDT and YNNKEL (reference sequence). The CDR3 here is CASSLTDTQYF. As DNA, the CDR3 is TGTGCCAGCAGTCTAACAGATACGCAGTATTTT.

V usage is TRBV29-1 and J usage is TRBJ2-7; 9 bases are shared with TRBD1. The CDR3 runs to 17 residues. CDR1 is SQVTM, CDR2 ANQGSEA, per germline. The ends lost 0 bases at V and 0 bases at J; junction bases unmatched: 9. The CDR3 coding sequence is TGCAGCGTTGAAGACGCCAGGGGACAGGGAAGCTCCTACGAGCAGTACTTC. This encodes CSVEDARGQGSSYEQYF.

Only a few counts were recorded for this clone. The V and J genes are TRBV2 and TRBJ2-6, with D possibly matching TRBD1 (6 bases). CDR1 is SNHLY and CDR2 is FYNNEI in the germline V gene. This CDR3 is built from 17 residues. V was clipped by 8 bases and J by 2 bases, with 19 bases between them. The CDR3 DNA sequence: TGTGCCAGCGTGATCAGGGGCGTGGGGGCTGGGGCCAACGTCCTGACTTTC. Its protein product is CASVIRGVGAGANVLTF.

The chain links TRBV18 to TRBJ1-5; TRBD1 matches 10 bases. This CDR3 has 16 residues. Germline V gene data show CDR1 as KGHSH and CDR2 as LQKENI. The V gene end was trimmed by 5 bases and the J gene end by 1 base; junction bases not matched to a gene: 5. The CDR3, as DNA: TGTGCCAGCTCAAGGGGACAGGGGACAAGCAATCAGCCCCAGCATTTT. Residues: CASSRGQGTSNQPQHF.

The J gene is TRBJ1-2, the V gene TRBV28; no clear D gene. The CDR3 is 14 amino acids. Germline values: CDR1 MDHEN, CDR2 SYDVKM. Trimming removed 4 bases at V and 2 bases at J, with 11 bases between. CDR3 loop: CASSSPGWNYGYTF. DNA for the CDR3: TGTGCCAGCAGTTCCCCCGGGTGGAACTATGGCTACACCTTC.

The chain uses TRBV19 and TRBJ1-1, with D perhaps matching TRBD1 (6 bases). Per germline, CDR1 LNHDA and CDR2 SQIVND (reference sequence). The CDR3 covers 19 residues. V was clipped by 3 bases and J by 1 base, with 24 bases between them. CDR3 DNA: TGTGCCAGTAGTATGCTGGAAGTGCCAGGGGATGTTGGGAACACTGAAGCTTTCTTT. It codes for CASSMLEVPGDVGNTEAFF.

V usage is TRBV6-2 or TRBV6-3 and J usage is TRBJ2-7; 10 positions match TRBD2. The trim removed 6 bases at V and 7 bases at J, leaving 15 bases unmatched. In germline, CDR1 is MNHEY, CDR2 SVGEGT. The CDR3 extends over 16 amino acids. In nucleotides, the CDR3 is TGTGCCAGCAGCTCCCTAAGCGGGGGGGCTCTTGCTGAGCAGTACGTC. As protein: CASSSLSGGALAEQYV.

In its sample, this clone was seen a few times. CDR3 loop: CASSTALQGARAGELFF. As DNA, the CDR3 is TGTGCCAGCAGCACTGCCCTCCAGGGCGCGCGAGCCGGGGAGCTGTTTTTT. V usage is TRBV7-8 and J usage is TRBJ2-2, with D possibly TRBD1 on 5 matching bases. The CDR3 runs to 17 residues. Germline values: CDR1 SGHVS, CDR2 FQNEAQ. V was shortened by 5 bases and J by 6 bases, with 22 bases between the two germline ends.

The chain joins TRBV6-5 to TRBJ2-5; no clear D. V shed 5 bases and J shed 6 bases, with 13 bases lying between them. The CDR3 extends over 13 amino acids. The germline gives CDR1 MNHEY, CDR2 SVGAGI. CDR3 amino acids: CASSPPIPKTQYF. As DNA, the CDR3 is TGTGCCAGCAGTCCCCCCATCCCTAAGACCCAGTACTTC.

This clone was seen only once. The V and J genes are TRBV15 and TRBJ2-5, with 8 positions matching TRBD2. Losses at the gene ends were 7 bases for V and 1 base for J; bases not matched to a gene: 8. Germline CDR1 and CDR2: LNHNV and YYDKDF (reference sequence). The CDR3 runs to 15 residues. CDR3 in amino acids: CATTQRSGGQETQYF. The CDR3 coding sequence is TGTGCCACCACCCAACGGAGCGGGGGCCAAGAGACCCAGTACTTC.

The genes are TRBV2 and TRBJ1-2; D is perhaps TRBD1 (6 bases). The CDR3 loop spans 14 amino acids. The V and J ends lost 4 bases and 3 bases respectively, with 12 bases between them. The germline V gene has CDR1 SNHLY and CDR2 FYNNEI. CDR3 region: CASSGQGTHYGYTF. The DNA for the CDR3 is TGTGCCAGCAGTGGCCAGGGGACGCACTATGGCTACACCTTC. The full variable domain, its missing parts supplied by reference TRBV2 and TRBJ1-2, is EPEVTQTPSHQVTQMGQEVILRCVPISNHLYFYWYRQILGQKVEFLVSFYNNEISEKSEIFDDQFSVERPDGSNFTLKIRSTKLEDSAMYFCASSGQGTHYGYTFGSGTRLTVV.

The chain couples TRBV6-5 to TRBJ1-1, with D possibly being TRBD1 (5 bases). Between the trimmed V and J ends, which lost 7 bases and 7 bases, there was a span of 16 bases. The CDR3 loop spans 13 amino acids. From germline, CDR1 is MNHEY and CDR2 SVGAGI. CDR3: CASTGGTVVEAFF. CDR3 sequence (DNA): TGTGCCAGCACCGGAGGGACGGTCGTTGAAGCTTTCTTT.

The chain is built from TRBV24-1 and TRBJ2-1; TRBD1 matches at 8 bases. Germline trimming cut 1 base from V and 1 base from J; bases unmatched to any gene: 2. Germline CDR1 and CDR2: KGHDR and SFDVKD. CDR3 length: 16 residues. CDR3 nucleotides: TGTGCCACCAGTGATTTACAGGGGGGATCCTACAATGAGCAGTTCTTC. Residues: CATSDLQGGSYNEQFF.